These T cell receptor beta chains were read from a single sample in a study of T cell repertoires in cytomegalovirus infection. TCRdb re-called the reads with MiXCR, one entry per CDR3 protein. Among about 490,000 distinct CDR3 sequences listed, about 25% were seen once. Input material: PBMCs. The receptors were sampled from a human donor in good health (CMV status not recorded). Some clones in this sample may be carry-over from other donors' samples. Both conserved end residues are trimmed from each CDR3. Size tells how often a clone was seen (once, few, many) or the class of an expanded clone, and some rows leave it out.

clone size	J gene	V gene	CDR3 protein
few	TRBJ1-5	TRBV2	ASGQGASNQPQH
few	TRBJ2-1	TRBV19	ASLASGNSYNEQF
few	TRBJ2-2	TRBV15	ATSRTQANTGELF
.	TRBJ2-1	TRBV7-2	ASSLEIPRVSGLGEQF
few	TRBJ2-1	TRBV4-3	ASSQEPGLAGTNEQF
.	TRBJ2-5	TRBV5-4	ASSLEVAGGETQY
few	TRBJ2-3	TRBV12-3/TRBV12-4	ASSLVGALDTDTQY
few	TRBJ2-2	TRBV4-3	ASSQLAPGELF
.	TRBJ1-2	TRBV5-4	ASSPRTGHYGYT
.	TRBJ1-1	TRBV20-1	SEGGAGEAF
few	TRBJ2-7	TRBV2	ASSDVGRLDEQY
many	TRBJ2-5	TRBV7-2	ASSASTGFRETQY
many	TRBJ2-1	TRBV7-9	ASSANRGRDGEQF
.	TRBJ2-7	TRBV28	ASSFLDSPPSEQY
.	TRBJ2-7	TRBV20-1	SASRRRLGVPGYEQY
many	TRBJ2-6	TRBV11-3	ASSPGVVRHSGANVLT
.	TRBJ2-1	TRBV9	ASSGEGTSGYLEQF
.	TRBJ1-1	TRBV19	ASNPPRTPNPAAF
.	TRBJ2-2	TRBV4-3	ASSQEVTSGELF
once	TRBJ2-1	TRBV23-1	ASVGTSGKLDYNEQF
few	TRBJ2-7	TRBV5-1	ASSLRPGDEQY
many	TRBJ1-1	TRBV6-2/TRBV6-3	ASSSGQAFMNTEAF
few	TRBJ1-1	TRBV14	ASSAPGGRNTEAF
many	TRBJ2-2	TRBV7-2	ASSQSNGLRANTGELF
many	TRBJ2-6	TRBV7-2	ASSLGRGAGANVLT
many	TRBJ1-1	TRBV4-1	ASSPRQAGDMNTEAF
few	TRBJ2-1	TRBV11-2	ASSLWAPPPYNEQF
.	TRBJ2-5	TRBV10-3	AISEAMVGGGASETQY
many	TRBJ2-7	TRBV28	ASSFGQGSYEQY
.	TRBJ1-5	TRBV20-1	SARDSNQPQH
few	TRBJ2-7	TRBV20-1	SARDSTGPTYYEQY
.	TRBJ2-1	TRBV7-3	ASSLEVRERMNEQF
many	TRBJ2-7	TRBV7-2	ASTPVTSVYYEQY
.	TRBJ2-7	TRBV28	ASSSLPRDRPYEQY
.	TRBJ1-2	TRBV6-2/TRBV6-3	ASRKNYGYT
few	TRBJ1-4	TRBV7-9	ASSLGETEKLF